This T cell receptor beta chain was sequenced in a study of cytomegalovirus exposure and HLA in healthy donors. This CDR3 has 14 residues. With V trimmed by 6 bases and J by 4 bases, 4 bases remained unmatched. CDR1 and CDR2 from the germline V gene are MNHNS and SASEGT. Study observations and caveats: Some highly shared sequence variants likely arose as a pipeline artifact.

PCR employed 60 Vbeta and 13 Jbeta primers. Generated by immunoSEQ multiplex PCR, the TCRdb table keeps only in-frame clones and is missing some. In the table there are tens of thousands of clones, approximately 82% of which are singletons. Worth noting for this clone: Its antigen is still unknown.

Sequences were obtained from PBMCs. The V gene is TRBV6-1, the J gene TRBJ1-4, with 8 bases that match TRBD1. The TCR originated in a woman in her 40s in good health and CMV-seropositive. DNA of the CDR3: TGTGCCAGCAGCTTCAGGGGGCGTAATGAAAAACTGTTTTTT. Its translation is CASSFRGRNEKLFF.